This TCR beta chain was recorded in a study of blood T cell repertoires in COVID-19. This CDR3 comprises 13 residues. Trimming took 1 base from V and 6 from J, leaving 9 bases between them. Germline CDR1 is SQVTM and CDR2 is ANQGSEA. Clones were read by immunoSEQ multiplex PCR, and TCRdb kept only the in-frame ones, dropping some. The sample lists more than 50,000 clones, 80% seen once, with 8.5% to 10% in the top ten. The chain is built from TRBV29-1 and TRBJ2-2; D might be TRBD1 (6 bases). Input material: peripheral blood. This receptor was obtained from a human donor in a cohort sampled during active COVID-19. CDR3 region: CSVEVQGAGELFF. The CDR3 DNA sequence: TGCAGCGTTGAAGTACAGGGCGCCGGGGAGCTGTTTTTT.